What follows is one T cell receptor (beta chain) and its context. This record comes from a study of T cell changes during pregnancy in multiple sclerosis. Produced via immunoSEQ multiplex PCR; TCRdb's table is partial and in-frame only. This sample carries roughly 83,000 clones, 90% to 95% of them seen once, and the ten largest clones take 3.5%. CDR3 length: 13 residues. Germline loops: CDR1 SGHNT, CDR2 YYREEE (reference sequence). V trimming: 8 bases; J trimming: 3 bases; junction bases outside the gene matches: 7. The sample here was PBMCs, taken in the first trimester of pregnancy. This TCR came from a female donor in good health, serving as a control in a pregnancy study. Some clones in this sample may be carry-over from other donors' samples. The chain is built from TRBV5-4 and TRBJ2-7; 8 nucleotides agree with TRBD1. The CDR3 coding sequence is TGTGCCAGTCTTGCACAGGGGGACTACGAGCAGTACTTC. Translated: CASLAQGDYEQYF. Based on the CDR3 plus reference TRBV5-4 and TRBJ2-7, the full variable domain is ETGVTQSPTHLIKTRGQQVTLRCSSQSGHNTVSWYQQALGQGPQFIFQYYREEENGRGNFPPRFSGLQFPNYSSELNVNALELDDSALYLCASLAQGDYEQYFGPGTRLTVT.